A single sample is the source of the 28 T cell receptor beta chains below, sequenced in a study of blood T cell repertoires in COVID-19. Clones were sequenced by immunoSEQ multiplex PCR, and TCRdb holds only the in-frame ones, with some missing. The sample carries approximately 220,000 clones, 75% to 90% recorded once. Sequenced sample: PBMCs or T cells enriched from blood (not recorded which). These TCRs come from a man aged 30 to 45 who had recovered from COVID-19.

The rearrangement joins TRBV7-2 to TRBJ2-5; tentative D call: TRBD2 (7 bases). This CDR3 contains 15 residues. Trimming removed 5 bases at V and 0 bases at J, with 13 bases between. CDR1 SGHTA and CDR2 FQGNSA come from the germline V gene. DNA of the CDR3: TGTGCCAGCAGCCGCGCGGGGGCAGACCAAGAGACCCAGTACTTC. It translates to CASSRAGADQETQYF.

V usage is TRBV7-6 and J usage is TRBJ2-3; 8 nucleotides agree with TRBD2. Germline V gene sequence: CDR1 SGHVS, CDR2 FNYEAQ. The CDR3 length is 15 residues. Trimming took 1 base from V and 2 from J; bases not matched to a gene: 2. The CDR3: CASSLELAVTDTQYF. CDR3 DNA: TGTGCCAGCAGCTTAGAACTAGCGGTCACAGATACGCAGTATTTT.

J is TRBJ1-1 and V is TRBV4-1; 9 bases map to TRBD1. Trimming at V came to 0 bases and at J to 3 bases, leaving 8 bases not matched to a gene. The CDR3 is 17 residues long. Germline V lookup: CDR1 MGHRA, CDR2 YSYEKL. This chain's CDR3 is CASSQDPGQGRHTEAFF. The CDR3 coding sequence is TGCGCCAGCAGCCAAGATCCCGGACAGGGGAGACACACTGAAGCTTTCTTT.

The chain's CDR3 is CASSLGQGINEKLFF. Here the CDR3 DNA reads TGTGCCAGCAGCCTGGGACAGGGGATCAATGAAAAACTGTTTTTT. The J gene is TRBJ1-4, the V gene TRBV7-9; 10 positions agree with TRBD1. Germline V gene lookup returns CDR1 SEHNR and CDR2 FQNEAQ (reference sequence). The CDR3 sequence is 15 residues long. The ends lost 5 bases at V and 5 bases at J; junction bases unmatched: 5.

The chain carries TRBV10-3 and TRBJ2-1, with 9 bases fitting TRBD2. Trimming took 4 bases from V and 7 from J; bases not matched to a gene: 8. Germline CDR1 reads ENHRY; CDR2 reads SYGVKD. This CDR3 region has 15 residues. The CDR3 protein is CAISVNSGSLNEQFF. Here the CDR3 DNA reads TGTGCCATCAGTGTTAATAGCGGGAGTTTGAATGAGCAGTTCTTC.

The rearrangement joins TRBV12-5 to TRBJ2-2, with 9 bases fitting TRBD1. In germline, CDR1 is LGHNT, CDR2 FRNRAP. This CDR3 has 20 amino acids. Unmatched junction bases numbered 12, after V lost 0 bases and J lost 1 base. CDR3 residues: CASGLVLVWTGDLNTGELFF. In nucleotides, the CDR3 is TGTGCTAGTGGTTTGGTACTCGTATGGACAGGGGATCTGAACACCGGGGAGCTGTTTTTT.

This clone was recorded only once. This sequence joins TRBV24-1 and TRBJ2-3; possible D gene TRBD1, 6 bases. CDR3 length: 15 residues. CDR1 and CDR2 from the germline V gene are KGHDR and SFDVKD. Deletions cut 2 bases from V and 2 bases from J, with 10 bases between. The CDR3: CATSDSTGFTDTQYF. The DNA for the CDR3 is TGTGCCACCAGTGATTCAACAGGGTTCACAGATACGCAGTATTTT.

The CDR3 protein is CASSHRLFRDSPPYSNQPQHF. CDR3 sequence (DNA): TGTGCCAGCAGTCATAGACTTTTCCGGGACAGTCCACCCTATAGCAATCAGCCCCAGCATTTT. This rearrangement joins TRBV6-6 to TRBJ1-5; 7 positions agree with TRBD1. The CDR3 runs to 21 residues. Per the germline V gene, CDR1 is MNHNY and CDR2 is SVGAGI (reference sequence). Trimming cost V 5 bases and J 0 bases; bases outside gene matches: 22.

V is TRBV7-8 and J is TRBJ2-3; 14 nucleotides line up with TRBD2. This CDR3 contains 17 residues. The V and J ends lost 4 bases and 0 bases, in that order; junction bases with no gene match: 3. CDR1 SGHVS and CDR2 FQNEAQ come from the germline V gene. The chain's CDR3 is CASSWGLAGASTDTQYF. The CDR3 coding sequence is TGTGCCAGCAGCTGGGGACTAGCGGGAGCTAGCACAGATACGCAGTATTTT.

J is TRBJ2-7 and V is TRBV19; D may be TRBD1 (6 bases). Trimming pared 0 bases from V and 3 bases from J, leaving 9 bases between. Germline CDR1 and CDR2: LNHDA and SQIVND (reference sequence). The CDR3 consists of 14 residues. The CDR3 here is CASSIDGQNYEQYF. In nucleotides, the CDR3 is TGTGCCAGTAGTATAGACGGACAGAACTACGAGCAGTACTTC. Based on the CDR3 plus reference TRBV19 and TRBJ2-7, the full variable domain is DGGITQSPKYLFRKEGQNVTLSCEQNLNHDAMYWYRQDPGQGLRLIYYSQIVNDFQKGDIAEGYSVSREKKESFPLTVTSAQKNPTAFYLCASSIDGQNYEQYFGPGTRLTVT.

The V call is TRBV10-3, the J call TRBJ1-1; possibly TRBD1 for D (6 bases). Germline V CDR1 and CDR2: ENHRY, SYGVKD. Trimming shortened V by 9 bases and J by 1 base, and 12 bases separated the two germline ends. The CDR3 has 13 residues. The CDR3 here is CAITTGRNTEAFF. CDR3 in DNA: TGTGCCATAACTACAGGGAGGAACACTGAAGCTTTCTTT.

The chain carries TRBV11-2 and TRBJ2-1, with TRBD2 matching 13 bases. The CDR3 loop spans 16 amino acids. V lost 1 base, J lost 9 bases, and 6 bases stayed unmatched. The V gene's germline CDR1 is SGHAT and CDR2 FQNNGV. The DNA for the CDR3 is TGTGCCAGCAGCTTAGGAGGACTAGCGGGAGCGATTGAGCAGTTCTTC. Encoded protein: CASSLGGLAGAIEQFF. Complete variable domain (other parts from reference TRBV11-2 and TRBJ2-1): EAGVAQSPRYKIIEKRQSVAFWCNPISGHATLYWYQQILGQGPKLLIQFQNNGVVDDSQLPKDRFSAERLKGVDSTLKIQPAKLEDSAVYLCASSLGGLAGAIEQFFGPGTRLTVL.

The chain has TRBV10-1 and TRBJ2-3; 8 positions match TRBD2. J lost 6 bases, V lost 0 bases, and 2 bases had no gene match. The CDR3 runs to 14 residues. Germline V CDR1 and CDR2: WNHNN, SYGVQD (reference sequence). The CDR3 coding sequence is TGCGCCAGCAGTGAGTCCGGGAGGGCCGATACGCAGTATTTT. Amino acid sequence: CASSESGRADTQYF.

The genes are TRBV7-9 and TRBJ1-6; D possibly corresponds to TRBD1 (5 bases). There are 15 residues in the CDR3. CDR1 is SEHNR and CDR2 is FQNEAQ in the germline V gene (reference sequence). Trimming stripped 4 bases from V and 8 bases from J, with 15 bases between. CDR3 bases: TGTGCCAGCAGCTCCCTGGGGCGTCTGGATTCACCCCTCCACTTT. Translating it yields CASSSLGRLDSPLHF.

This clone has a single count. J is TRBJ1-1 and V is TRBV28, with a possible D match to TRBD1 (5 bases). Per germline, CDR1 MDHEN and CDR2 SYDVKM. This CDR3 has 15 amino acids. V lost 7 bases to trimming and J lost 0 bases, with 15 bases between them. The CDR3: CASTLGGNMNTEAFF. CDR3 nucleotide sequence: TGTGCCAGCACCCTCGGGGGTAATATGAACACTGAAGCTTTCTTT.

In its sample, this clone was seen a few times. The J gene is TRBJ1-1, the V gene TRBV18; a possible D gene is TRBD1 (5 bases). Germline-derived CDR1 and CDR2 are KGHSH and LQKENI. The CDR3 is made up of 13 amino acids. The V and J ends lost 3 bases and 1 base respectively, with 6 bases between them. The CDR3: CASSPTENTEAFF. The CDR3 DNA reads as TGTGCCAGCTCACCGACAGAGAACACTGAAGCTTTCTTT.

This clone was picked up one time. The chain employs TRBV20-1 and TRBJ2-3; 10 nucleotides align to TRBD2. V shed 3 bases and J 6 bases; nucleotides not matched to a gene: 3. Germline lookup yields CDR1 DFQATT and CDR2 SNEGSKA (reference sequence). The CDR3 extends over 13 amino acids. This CDR3 reads CSASGTSADTQYF. The CDR3 nucleotides read TGCAGTGCTAGTGGGACTAGCGCGGATACGCAGTATTTT.

The rearrangement joins TRBV14 to TRBJ1-1, with 11 bases lining up with TRBD1. Per the germline V gene, CDR1 is SGHDN and CDR2 is FVKESK. The ends lost 4 bases at V and 5 bases at J; junction bases unmatched: 6. The CDR3 spans 15 residues. The CDR3 loop is CASSRTGGSRTEAFF. CDR3 in DNA: TGTGCCAGCAGCCGGACAGGGGGCTCTAGGACTGAAGCTTTCTTT. The full variable domain, with the rest looked up from reference TRBV14 and TRBJ1-1, is EAGVTQFPSHSVIEKGQTVTLRCDPISGHDNLYWYRRVMGKEIKFLLHFVKESKQDESGMPNNRFLAERTGGTYSTLKVQPAELEDSGVYFCASSRTGGSRTEAFFGQGTRLTVV.

V is TRBV7-8 and J is TRBJ1-5; maybe TRBD1 (6 bases). Between the trimmed V and J ends, which lost 0 bases and 4 bases, there was a span of 10 bases. This CDR3 region has 15 residues. Germline-derived CDR1 and CDR2 are SGHVS and FQNEAQ. Here the CDR3 reads CASSLAGAANQPQHF. The DNA of the CDR3 is TGTGCCAGCAGCTTAGCGGGGGCAGCGAATCAGCCCCAGCATTTT.

Worth noting for this clone: Germline is not matched at one junction end, which may reflect a read error. The rearrangement joins TRBV3-1 (or the pseudogene TRBV3-2) to TRBJ2-2; D is unresolved. The CDR3 spans 13 residues. Germline V gene sequence: CDR1 LGHDT, CDR2 YNNKEL (reference sequence). CDR3: CASSHRNPGELFF. Written as DNA, the CDR3 is TGTGCCAGCAGCCACAGGAACCCCGGGGAGCTGTTTTTT.

V gene TRBV27 combines with J gene TRBJ2-4; 7 bases are a match to TRBD1. V lost 8 bases to trimming and J lost 2 bases; unmatched junction nucleotides: 9. CDR1 is MNHEY, CDR2 SMNVEV, per germline (reference sequence). The CDR3 length is 15 residues. The CDR3 region has the DNA TGTGCCAGCGCCCGACAGGGAATGACCAAAAACATTCAGTACTTC. Translated: CASARQGMTKNIQYF.

This chain uses TRBV7-8 with TRBJ2-3; 11 bases fit TRBD2. The CDR3 runs 19 residues. Germline V gene lookup returns CDR1 SGHVS and CDR2 FQNEAQ. The trim removed 3 bases at V and 2 bases at J, leaving 13 bases unmatched. This chain's CDR3 is CASSFNPTGLAGNTDTQYF. The CDR3 coding sequence is TGTGCCAGCAGCTTCAATCCGACTGGACTAGCGGGTAACACAGATACGCAGTATTTT. Combining the CDR3 with reference TRBV7-8 and TRBJ2-3 gives the whole variable domain GAGVSQSPRYKVAKRGQDVALRCDPISGHVSLFWYQQALGQGPEFLTYFQNEAQLDKSGLPSDRFFAERPEGSVSTLKIQRTQQEDSAVYLCASSFNPTGLAGNTDTQYFGPGTRLTVL.

The V and J genes are TRBV18 and TRBJ2-3, with 14 nucleotides matching TRBD2. Germline V gene data show CDR1 as KGHSH and CDR2 as LQKENI. This CDR3 contains 16 residues. V shed 3 bases, J shed 10 bases, and the junction held 9 bases outside the gene matches. CDR3 region: CASSPTGTSGRVAQYF. The DNA of the CDR3 is TGTGCCAGCTCACCCACCGGGACTAGCGGGAGAGTGGCGCAGTATTTT.

The chain couples TRBV28 to TRBJ2-1; tentative D call: TRBD1 (5 bases). Germline CDR1 is MDHEN and CDR2 is SYDVKM. This CDR3 contains 15 residues. Deletions cut 6 bases from V and 4 bases from J, with 16 bases between. CDR3 region: CASRRPGAVYNEQFF. The CDR3 DNA reads as TGTGCCAGCAGGCGACCTGGGGCGGTTTACAATGAGCAGTTCTTC.

The chain has TRBV19 and TRBJ2-7, with 8 bases fitting TRBD2. V lost 4 bases to trimming and J lost 3 bases; unmatched junction nucleotides: 5. CDR1 and CDR2 (germline): LNHDA, SQIVND (reference sequence). The CDR3 consists of 14 residues. CDR3 region: CASSSTSGLYEQYF. For the CDR3, the DNA is TGTGCCAGTAGTAGCACTAGCGGACTCTACGAGCAGTACTTC.

Of note for this clone: The same CDR3 arises from other DNA sequences in this sample as well. In DNA form, the CDR3 reads TGTGCCAGCAGTTTGGGGGCTGAGCAGTTCTTC. This codes for CASSLGAEQFF. V gene TRBV12-3 or TRBV12-4 combines with J gene TRBJ2-1; TRBD1 is a possible D gene (6 bases). V shed 3 bases and J shed 9 bases, with 6 bases lying between them. This CDR3 is built from 11 residues.

This clone appeared a single time. The rearrangement links TRBV24-1 to TRBJ2-3; 9 bases line up with TRBD2. The V gene end was trimmed by 4 bases and the J gene end by 1 base; junction bases not matched to a gene: 2. The CDR3 runs 15 residues. Germline-derived CDR1 and CDR2 are KGHDR and SFDVKD. The CDR3: CATSDRLAGTDTQYF. The CDR3 DNA reads TGTGCCACCAGTGACCGACTAGCGGGCACAGATACGCAGTATTTT.

The V and J genes are TRBV19 and TRBJ1-2; D is uncertain. V lost 5 bases and J 11 bases, leaving 24 bases between the germline ends. There are 15 residues in the CDR3. The germline gives CDR1 LNHDA, CDR2 SQIVND (reference sequence). Here the CDR3 reads CASSPEGMVAAGYTF. As DNA, the CDR3 is TGTGCCAGTAGTCCCGAGGGTATGGTGGCAGCCGGTTACACCTTC.